The 12 T cell receptor beta chains reported below all come from one sample, sequenced in a study of T cell clones after liver transplantation. Assay: immunoSEQ multiplex PCR; the TCRdb copy retains only in-frame clones and omits some. The sample lists roughly 50,000 clones, approximately 84% occurring once. The material sequenced was CD4+ T cells from blood, taken before liver transplant. The receptors stem from a human donor who received a liver transplant.

V usage is TRBV6-1 and J usage is TRBJ1-5; no definite D call. Trimming shortened V by 3 bases and J by 2 bases, and 5 bases separated the two germline ends. Germline CDR1 MNHNS, CDR2 SASEGT. The CDR3 spans 13 residues. The CDR3 sequence: CASSEGGNQPQHF. The CDR3 DNA sequence: TGTGCCAGCAGTGAGGGTGGCAATCAGCCCCAGCATTTT.

The gene calls are TRBV27 and TRBJ1-2; 8 bases align to TRBD1. This CDR3 region has 14 residues. V shed 5 bases and J 4 bases; nucleotides not matched to a gene: 6. Germline CDR1 MNHEY, CDR2 SMNVEV (reference sequence). The CDR3 sequence: CASSERTGGYGYTF. Written as DNA, the CDR3 is TGTGCCAGCAGTGAACGAACAGGGGGCTATGGCTACACCTTC.

The rearrangement links TRBV9 to TRBJ1-4; no definite D call. CDR3 size: 15 residues. V was trimmed by 0 bases and J by 7 bases, leaving 13 bases between them. The germline gives CDR1 SGDLS, CDR2 YYNGEE. The CDR3 loop reads CASSVGGMGLEKLFF. The CDR3 DNA reads as TGTGCCAGCAGCGTAGGTGGAATGGGCCTTGAAAAACTGTTTTTT.

This chain uses TRBV7-9 with TRBJ1-1; 7 nucleotides agree with TRBD1. The ends lost 5 bases at V and 4 bases at J; junction bases unmatched: 7. Germline V lookup: CDR1 SEHNR, CDR2 FQNEAQ (reference sequence). The CDR3 is 14 amino acids. The CDR3 nucleotides read TGTGCCAGCAGCCACGACAGGGAATTCACTGAAGCTTTCTTT. This encodes CASSHDREFTEAFF.

The chain has TRBV7-2 and TRBJ1-1; the match to TRBD1 covers 7 bases. Germline CDR1 and CDR2: SGHTA and FQGNSA. Germline trimming cut 5 bases from V and 4 bases from J; bases unmatched to any gene: 10. The CDR3 has 15 amino acids. CDR3 DNA: TGTGCCAGCAGCCGTGAGGGGGCGCGAGGCACTGAAGCTTTCTTT. Protein sequence: CASSREGARGTEAFF.

The chain employs TRBV7-9 and TRBJ1-1; D is possibly TRBD1 (5 bases). V was shortened by 3 bases and J by 10 bases, with 12 bases between the two germline ends. The CDR3 totals 12 residues. Per germline, CDR1 SEHNR and CDR2 FQNEAQ (reference sequence). CDR3 protein: CASSLTTAGAFF. In DNA form, the CDR3 reads TGTGCCAGCAGCTTGACGACAGCTGGAGCTTTCTTT.

The CDR3 loop reads CASSIWGGNSPLHF. CDR3 in DNA: TGTGCCAGTAGTATCTGGGGAGGAAATTCACCCCTCCACTTT. The V and J genes are TRBV19 and TRBJ1-6; D is undetermined. Germline V CDR1 and CDR2: LNHDA, SQIVND (reference sequence). V was clipped by 3 bases and J by 7 bases, with 10 bases between them. This CDR3 contains 14 residues.

The chain's CDR3 is CASSFLAGTEAFF. The CDR3 nucleotides are TGTGCCAGCAGCTTTTTGGCAGGGACTGAAGCTTTCTTT. This chain connects TRBV5-6 to TRBJ1-1; possibly TRBD1 for D (5 bases). The CDR3 is made up of 13 amino acids. CDR1 is SGHDT and CDR2 is YYEEEE in the germline V gene. V was cut by 2 bases and J by 5 bases, with 10 bases left in between. The whole variable domain, remainder taken from reference TRBV5-6 and TRBJ1-1, is DAGVTQSPTHLIKTRGQQVTLRCSPKSGHDTVSWYQQALGQGPQFIFQYYEEEERQRGNFPDRFSGHQFPNYSSELNVNALLLGDSALYLCASSFLAGTEAFFGQGTRLTVV.

This clone was observed a handful of times. The chain joins TRBV7-3 to TRBJ2-4; D is perhaps TRBD1 or TRBD2 (6 bases each). There are 13 residues in the CDR3. CDR1 and CDR2 from the germline V gene are SGHTA and FQGTGA. V was trimmed by 2 bases and J by 7 bases, leaving 9 bases between them. CDR3 coding DNA: TGTGCCAGCAGCTTAGAGGGGGGCAACATTCAGTACTTC. Residues: CASSLEGGNIQYF.

This clone was detected once. This chain joins TRBV30 and TRBJ2-4; D ambiguous. Trimming removed 0 bases at V and 0 bases at J, with 9 bases between. The CDR3 runs 15 residues. Germline CDR1 GTSNPN, CDR2 SVGIG (reference sequence). Here the CDR3 DNA reads TGTGCCTGGAGTGTAGGCAGTTTAGCCAAAAACATTCAGTACTTC. Translation: CAWSVGSLAKNIQYF.

J is TRBJ1-2 and V is TRBV9; D remains ambiguous. Trimming left V 3 bases short and J 6 bases short, with 12 bases between. Germline assignment: CDR1 SGDLS and CDR2 YYNGEE. This CDR3 spans 13 amino acids. CDR3 in amino acids: CASSATSSNGYTF. For the CDR3, the DNA is TGTGCCAGCAGCGCGACTTCCAGTAATGGCTACACCTTC.

This chain links TRBV4-2 with TRBJ2-3; D not resolved. This CDR3 has 16 amino acids. Germline V gene data show CDR1 as LGHNA and CDR2 as YNFKEQ. V was shortened by 1 base and J by 0 bases, with 11 bases between the two germline ends. For the CDR3, the DNA is TGTGCCAGCAGCCAAGTGAAAAAAGCTAGCACAGATACGCAGTATTTT. It is translated as CASSQVKKASTDTQYF.